The T cell receptor (beta chain) under discussion was sequenced for a study of cytomegalovirus exposure and HLA in healthy donors. Findings and caveats of the study: There were fewer than 200 TCR beta chains listed as cytomegalovirus-associated. Earlier analysis looked at TCR beta V segments, and most were productive about 87% or about 30% of the time. For TCR beta chains, V- and J-gene trimming was later linked to a missense DCLRE1C variant.

Both 60 Vbeta primers and 13 Jbeta primers went into the PCR. The table came from immunoSEQ multiplex PCR; TCRdb's copy has only in-frame clones and leaves some out. The sample carries over 20,000 clones, about 70% recorded once. V lost 4 bases, J lost 6 bases, and 2 bases stayed unmatched. CDR3 size: 12 residues. The V gene's germline CDR1 is SQVTM and CDR2 ANQGSEA. This clone appeared once. Its specificity is unknown. Healthy bone marrow donors made up the cohort. The source of this sequence is a woman between 50 and 59 years old in good health and CMV-seronegative. The sample was PBMCs. The chain links TRBV29-1 to TRBJ2-7, with 11 bases identical to TRBD1. DNA for the CDR3: TGCAGCGTTGTGGGACAGGGGGGCGAGCAGTACTTC. Residues: CSVVGQGGEQYF.